The sequence of this T cell receptor (beta chain) was determined in a study of T cells in Graves' hyperthyroidism and ophthalmopathy. RNA transcripts gave rise to amplified TCR beta CDR3 regions. TCR CDR3 underwent first-round RT-PCR with the HTBI primer set. TCRdb recomputed calls from the multiplex PCR reads with MiXCR, one row per CDR3 protein. The data show 530,000 or so distinct CDR3 sequences, about a sixth seen once. CDR3 size: 14 residues. The ends were cut back, 0 bases at V and 7 bases at J, with 10 bases in the middle. Looked up from germline, CDR1 is DFQATT and CDR2 is SNEGSKA (reference sequence). General study findings and limits: Appearing also in blood were most of the thyroid clonotypes expanded above 0.001.

Notes on this clonotype: Its antigen is still unknown.

For the diagnoses, clinical symptoms, serum thyroxine and TRAb, thyroid ultrasound and orbital computed tomography were used. This TCR derives from a young woman with Graves' ophthalmopathy. The sequenced material came from blood. The rearrangement joins TRBV20-1 to TRBJ1-6; D unresolved. CDR3 sequence reads: CSARENDPNSPLHF. The CDR3 DNA reads as TGCAGTGCTAGAGAGAATGACCCAAATTCACCCCTCCACTTT.